The clone carrying this TCR beta chain was seen a few times. An end of the junction does not agree with germline; a read error may underlie this. The library targeted TCRbeta and was prepared with unique molecular identifiers. TCRdb processed the PCR reads anew with MiXCR; each CDR3 protein has one entry. Seen here are about half a million distinct CDR3 sequences, around an eighth observed once, and the top ten hold around 5.6%. Germline V CDR1 and CDR2: SGHKS, YYEKEE (reference sequence). There are 14 residues in the CDR3. These data are taken from a study of T-cell reconstitution after alpha-beta-depleted transplantation in children.

The sequencing used PBMCs from the stem cell graft donor, collected from the stem cell graft. V is TRBV5-5 and J is TRBJ1-1, with D maybe TRBD1 (6 bases). The sequence was collected from a human donor who donated a stem cell graft to a child with combined immunodeficiency. The CDR3 spells CASAGVTMNPEAFF. CDR3 DNA sequence: TGTGCCAGCGCAGGGGTTACAATGAACCCTGAAGCTTTCTTT.